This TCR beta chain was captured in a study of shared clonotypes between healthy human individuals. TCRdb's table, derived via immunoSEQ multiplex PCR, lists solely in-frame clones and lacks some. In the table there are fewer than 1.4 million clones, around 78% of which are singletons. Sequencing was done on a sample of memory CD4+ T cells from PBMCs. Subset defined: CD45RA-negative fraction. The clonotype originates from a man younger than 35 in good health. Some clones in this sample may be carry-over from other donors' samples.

CDR3 amino acids: CASRLGANEKLFF. The DNA for the CDR3 is TGTGCCAGCCGTTTGGGGGCTAATGAAAAACTGTTTTTT. This rearrangement joins TRBV25-1 to TRBJ1-4, with D maybe TRBD1 (5 bases). The CDR3 contains 13 residues. Germline V gene sequence: CDR1 MGHDK, CDR2 SYGVNS. The germline V and J ends were trimmed by 8 bases and 3 bases, with 10 bases remaining between them.